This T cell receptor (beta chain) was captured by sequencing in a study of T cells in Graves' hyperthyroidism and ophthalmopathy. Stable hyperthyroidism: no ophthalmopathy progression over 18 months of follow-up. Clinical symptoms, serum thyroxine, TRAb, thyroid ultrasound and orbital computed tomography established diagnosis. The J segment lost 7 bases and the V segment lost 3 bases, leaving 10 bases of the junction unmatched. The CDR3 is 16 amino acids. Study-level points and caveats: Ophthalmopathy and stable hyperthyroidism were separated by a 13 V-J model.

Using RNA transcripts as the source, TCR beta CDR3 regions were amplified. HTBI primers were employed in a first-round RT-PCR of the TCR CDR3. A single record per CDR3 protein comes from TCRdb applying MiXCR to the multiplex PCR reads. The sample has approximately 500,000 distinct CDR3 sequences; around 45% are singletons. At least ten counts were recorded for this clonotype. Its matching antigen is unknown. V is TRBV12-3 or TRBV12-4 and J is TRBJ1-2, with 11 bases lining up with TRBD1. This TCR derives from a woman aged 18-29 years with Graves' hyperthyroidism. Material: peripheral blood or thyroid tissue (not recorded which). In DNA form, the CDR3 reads TGTGCCAGCAGTTTCCCTACAGGACAGGGGGCGTTTGGCTACACCTTC. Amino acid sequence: CASSFPTGQGAFGYTF.